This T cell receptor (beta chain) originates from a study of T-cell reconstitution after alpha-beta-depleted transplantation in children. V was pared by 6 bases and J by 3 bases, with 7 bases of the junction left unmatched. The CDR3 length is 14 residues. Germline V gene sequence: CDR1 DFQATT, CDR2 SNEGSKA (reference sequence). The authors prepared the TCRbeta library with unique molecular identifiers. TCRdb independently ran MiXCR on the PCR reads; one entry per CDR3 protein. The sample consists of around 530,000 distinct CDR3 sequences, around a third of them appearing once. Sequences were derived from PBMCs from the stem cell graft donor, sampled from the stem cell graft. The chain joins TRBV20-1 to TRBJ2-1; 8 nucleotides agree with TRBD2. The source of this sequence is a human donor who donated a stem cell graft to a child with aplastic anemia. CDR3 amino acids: CSAAASGHYNEQFF. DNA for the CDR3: TGCAGTGCCGCCGCTAGCGGGCACTACAATGAGCAGTTCTTC.